This TCR beta chain stems from a study of PD-1 blockade in classical Hodgkin lymphoma. Produced via immunoSEQ multiplex PCR; TCRdb's table is partial and in-frame only. This repertoire shows tens of thousands of clones, roughly three quarters found once; its top ten account for 20% to 25%. Findings and limits, study-wide: By C4D1 there was a significant rise in CD4+ TCR diversity but not in CD8+ TCR diversity. Complete responders possessed baseline diversity comparable to newly diagnosed patients.

Relapses following autologous stem cell transplantation were seen in all patients, with brentuximab vedotin exposure varying. In the case of this clone: What it binds is not known. Other DNA sequences in this specimen translate into the identical CDR3.

Germline CDR1 and CDR2: MGHRA and YSYEKL. Trimming removed 2 bases at V and 3 bases at J, with 5 bases between. The CDR3 loop spans 12 amino acids. The chain employs TRBV4-1 and TRBJ2-7, with D possibly matching TRBD1 (5 bases). The starting material was peripheral blood mononuclear cells (PBMCs), obtained at baseline. This clonotype was sampled from a human donor with classical Hodgkin lymphoma. Here the CDR3 DNA reads TGCGCCAGCAGCCAACAGGGCTACGAGCAGTACTTC. It translates to CASSQQGYEQYF.